This TCR beta chain was retrieved from a study of T cells in Graves' hyperthyroidism and ophthalmopathy. General study findings and limits: Ophthalmopathy, as predicted by the model, came a median roughly 6.5 months after the prediction. In simple terms, a model built on 13 V-J features told ophthalmopathy apart from stable hyperthyroidism.

In this sample, this clonotype turned up many times. What it binds is unknown. Patients between 18 and 65 years old had hyperthyroidism, newly diagnosed and lasting under 2 months. The authors took PBMCs from roughly 9.7 ml fresh peripheral blood. Regions amplified from RNA transcripts were the TCR beta CDR3 regions. The HTBI primer set served for first-round RT-PCR of the TCR CDR3. TCRdb re-analysed the multiplex PCR reads in MiXCR, keeping a single row per CDR3 protein. Seen here are approximately 410,000 distinct CDR3 sequences, about 13% observed once, and the top ten hold 5.3%. V shed 2 bases, J shed 5 bases, and the junction held 2 bases outside the gene matches. The CDR3 sequence is 14 residues long. The germline gives CDR1 ENHRY, CDR2 SYGVKD.

The sequencing input was blood. The rearrangement joins TRBV10-3 to TRBJ2-2, with 7 nucleotides matching TRBD1. The clonotype comes from a woman younger than 35 with Graves' hyperthyroidism. CDR3 nucleotide sequence: TGTGCCATCAGTGAGGAGACAGGGACCGGGGAGCTGTTTTTT. The encoded protein is CAISEETGTGELFF.